The clone carrying this T cell receptor (beta chain) was observed once. The target antigen is unknown. This sample is part of a study of T cell responses to AZD1222 COVID-19 vaccine. Study results and caveats: Regions 160-218 and 743-854 dominated among vaccine-associated CD4 TCRs spanning spike.

V was pared by 2 bases and J by 7 bases, with 17 bases between. CDR3 length: 15 amino acids. CDR1 and CDR2 from the germline V gene are SEHNR and FQNEAQ (reference sequence). Using immunoSEQ multiplex PCR, the repertoire was profiled, and TCRdb retains in-frame clones only, with some absent. There are about 150,000 clones in the sample; roughly 87% occur only once, and roughly 1.7% lies in the top ten. The sequencing here drew on peripheral blood, taken 28 days after the second AZD1222 dose. The receptor was isolated from an adult who received the AZD1222 COVID-19 vaccine. The chain employs TRBV7-9 and TRBJ1-2; D possibly corresponds to TRBD1 (5 bases). The CDR3 region is CASSLRGRGTSGYTF. In DNA, the CDR3 is TGTGCCAGCAGCTTACGGGGCCGGGGAACTAGTGGCTACACCTTC.